These 26 T cell receptor beta chains share one sample of origin, sequenced in a study of Ad26.COV2.S vaccination and SARS-CoV-2 variants. Treatment reported: over 15 received Ad26.COV2.S at low or high dose, single or two shots; roughly five received placebo; per-sample allocation not given. Material that was analyzed had been drawn on day 63 after the first vaccine or placebo injection. Assay: immunoSEQ multiplex PCR; the TCRdb copy retains only in-frame clones and omits some. The table includes around 320,000 clones, around four fifths detected once. The material was peripheral blood, obtained in a trial of Ad26.COV2.S vaccine versus placebo. These receptors originate from a person between 18 and 65 years old who received the Ad26.COV2.S COVID-19 vaccine or a placebo.

The rearrangement links TRBV5-4 to TRBJ2-2, with D possibly being TRBD1 or TRBD2 (6 bases each). The CDR3 covers 14 residues. With 4 bases removed from V and 5 bases from J, the gap between germline ends came to 12 bases. Germline V CDR1 and CDR2: SGHNT, YYREEE (reference sequence). CDR3 residues: CASSPGAGTGELFF. CDR3 coding DNA: TGTGCCAGCAGCCCAGGGGCGGGGACCGGGGAGCTGTTTTTT.

V and J are TRBV28 and TRBJ1-3; D is ambiguous. Trimming left V 6 bases short and J 0 bases short, with 6 bases between. Per germline, CDR1 MDHEN and CDR2 SYDVKM. The CDR3 spans 13 residues. In DNA, the CDR3 is TGTGCCAGCAGCCCACGCTCTGGAAACACCATATATTTT. It encodes CASSPRSGNTIYF.

V usage is TRBV6-5 and J usage is TRBJ1-1; D is uncertain. The V gene lost 7 bases and the J gene lost 1 base, with 7 bases spanning the gap. CDR1 and CDR2 (germline): MNHEY, SVGAGI. The CDR3 sequence is 12 residues long. The CDR3 region is CASNLGNTEAFF. Written as DNA, the CDR3 is TGTGCCAGCAACTTGGGGAACACTGAAGCTTTCTTT.

This chain connects TRBV7-8 to TRBJ2-7; 8 bases agree with TRBD1. V dropped 2 bases and J dropped 6; count of bases not matched to a gene: 6. The CDR3 is 14 amino acids. CDR1 is SGHVS and CDR2 is FQNEAQ in the germline V gene. The CDR3 DNA reads as TGTGCCAGCAGCTTAAGCCAGGGGGCCGGCGAGCAGTACTTC. Translated, it gives CASSLSQGAGEQYF.

Regarding this clone: Other DNA sequences within the sample encode an identical CDR3. The chain is built from TRBV7-2 and TRBJ2-2; possible D gene TRBD1, 6 bases. CDR1 and CDR2 from the germline V gene are SGHTA and FQGNSA. The CDR3 contains 14 residues. V was pared by 1 base and J by 5 bases, with 8 bases between. CDR3 coding DNA: TGTGCCAGCAGCTTAGACAGGGCGACCGGGGAGCTGTTTTTT. Protein: CASSLDRATGELFF.

The rearrangement links TRBV18 to TRBJ2-5; no definite D call. This CDR3 has 13 residues. CDR1 and CDR2 from the germline V gene are KGHSH and LQKENI. V dropped 2 bases and J dropped 2 bases, with 6 bases sitting between them. CDR3 loop: CASSPTLQETQYF. The CDR3 nucleotides are TGTGCCAGCTCACCAACCCTTCAAGAGACCCAGTACTTC.

This chain connects TRBV19 to TRBJ1-6; D unresolved. CDR1 is LNHDA and CDR2 is SQIVND in the germline V gene (reference sequence). The length of the CDR3 is 12 residues. V was shortened by 6 bases and J by 9 bases, with 9 bases between the two germline ends. The CDR3 region has the DNA TGTGCCAGTAGGGAAAGGAGTTCACCCCTCCACTTT. It encodes CASRERSSPLHF.

The chain carries TRBV3-1 (or the pseudogene TRBV3-2) and TRBJ2-1; TRBD2 matches 8 bases. CDR1 is LGHDT and CDR2 is YNNKEL in the germline V gene (reference sequence). V shed 0 bases and J 2 bases; nucleotides not matched to a gene: 9. This CDR3 has 18 residues. CDR3 residues: CASSQDAPGGETYNEQFF. CDR3 DNA: TGTGCCAGCAGCCAAGATGCGCCGGGGGGGGAGACCTACAATGAGCAGTTCTTC.

The table lists this clone with a count of one. The rearrangement uses TRBV19 and TRBJ1-4, with no clear D. V was shortened by 7 bases and J by 1 base, with 13 bases between the two germline ends. CDR3 length: 15 amino acids. Germline assignment: CDR1 LNHDA and CDR2 SQIVND (reference sequence). The CDR3 reads CASTANSLTNEKLFF. The DNA for the CDR3 is TGTGCCAGTACTGCCAACAGCCTAACTAATGAAAAACTGTTTTTT.

This chain uses TRBV5-6 with TRBJ2-5; a weak D match, TRBD2 (6 bases). The CDR3 length is 15 residues. V lost 2 bases and J 4 bases, leaving 15 bases between the germline ends. Germline V gene sequence: CDR1 SGHDT, CDR2 YYEEEE. CDR3 protein: CASSFRVLARETQYF. CDR3 nucleotide sequence: TGTGCCAGCAGCTTTAGGGTCCTAGCGCGAGAGACCCAGTACTTC.

V is TRBV29-1 and J is TRBJ2-5; TRBD1 matches 9 bases. The trim removed 4 bases at V and 0 bases at J, leaving 3 bases unmatched. CDR1 is SQVTM, CDR2 ANQGSEA, per germline. The CDR3 sequence is 14 residues long. CDR3 bases: TGCAGCGTTGTAGGACAGGGGTACCAAGAGACCCAGTACTTC. This translates into CSVVGQGYQETQYF.

The chain employs TRBV28 and TRBJ2-2, with D unresolved. Trimming stripped 3 bases from V and 5 bases from J, with 10 bases between. The CDR3 sequence is 14 residues long. Germline CDR1 is MDHEN and CDR2 is SYDVKM. CDR3 amino acids: CASSLFRQTGELFF. DNA of the CDR3: TGTGCCAGCAGTTTGTTTCGGCAAACCGGGGAGCTGTTTTTT. Full variable domain (missing parts from reference TRBV28 and TRBJ2-2): DVKVTQSSRYLVKRTGEKVFLECVQDMDHENMFWYRQDPGLGLRLIYFSYDVKMKEKGDIPEGYSVSREKKERFSLILESASTNQTSMYLCASSLFRQTGELFFGEGSRLTVL.

The chain recombines TRBV7-9 with TRBJ2-1, with D tentatively TRBD1 (6 bases). The ends were cut back, 1 base at V and 1 base at J, with 11 bases in the middle. The CDR3 loop spans 16 amino acids. Germline CDR1 SEHNR, CDR2 FQNEAQ (reference sequence). CDR3 coding DNA: TGTGCCAGCAGCTTAGATGCAGGGGTGTCCTACAATGAGCAGTTCTTC. Its protein is CASSLDAGVSYNEQFF.

The chain employs TRBV6-1 and TRBJ2-3, with 9 bases that match TRBD2. Germline CDR1 reads MNHNS; CDR2 reads SASEGT. The J segment lost 2 bases and the V segment lost 2 bases, leaving 14 bases of the junction unmatched. The CDR3 sequence is 19 residues long. The CDR3 nucleotides are TGTGCCAGCAGTGAAAGATATGTGAAAGTAGCGGGAGTCACAGATACGCAGTATTTT. This codes for CASSERYVKVAGVTDTQYF.

The rearrangement uses TRBV7-8 and TRBJ1-5; 8 positions match TRBD1. With 4 bases clipped from V and 9 bases from J, the junction kept 8 bases outside the gene matches. This CDR3 has 14 residues. Germline V CDR1 and CDR2: SGHVS, FQNEAQ. CDR3 bases: TGTGCCAGCAGCTCGACAGGGGCGGCAGGGCCCCAGCATTTT. Encoded protein: CASSSTGAAGPQHF.

The CDR3 nucleotides read TGTGCCAGCAGCCCCAGGGGGAACTATGGCTACACCTTC. Amino acid sequence: CASSPRGNYGYTF. V gene TRBV3-1 (or the pseudogene TRBV3-2) combines with J gene TRBJ1-2, with 7 bases fitting TRBD1. The CDR3 sequence is 13 residues long. The junction had 1 base not matched to a gene; V was cut back by 4 bases and J by 2 bases. Germline V gene sequence: CDR1 LGHDT, CDR2 YNNKEL (reference sequence).

CDR3 region: CASSLAPGGNTEAFF. In nucleotides, the CDR3 is TGTGCCAGCAGCTTGGCCCCAGGGGGGAACACTGAAGCTTTCTTT. The chain uses TRBV5-6 and TRBJ1-1; 7 nucleotides match TRBD1. Trimming at V came to 0 bases and at J to 1 base, leaving 3 bases not matched to a gene. CDR3 length: 15 residues. Per the germline V gene, CDR1 is SGHDT and CDR2 is YYEEEE.

This chain uses TRBV7-2 with TRBJ2-3; a weak D match, TRBD2 (7 bases). V was pared by 5 bases and J by 0 bases, with 18 bases between. The CDR3 spans 17 residues. Germline V lookup: CDR1 SGHTA, CDR2 FQGNSA. Here the CDR3 reads CASSPNWAGASTDTQYF. In DNA, the CDR3 is TGTGCCAGCAGCCCCAATTGGGCGGGGGCGAGCACAGATACGCAGTATTTT.

V usage is TRBV6-2 or TRBV6-3 and J usage is TRBJ2-1; a possible D gene is TRBD1 (6 bases). The length of the CDR3 is 15 residues. V lost 5 bases and J lost 3, with 14 bases in between. Germline assignment: CDR1 MNHEY and CDR2 SVGEGT. The chain's CDR3 is CASSKQGDFYNEQFF. CDR3 in DNA: TGTGCCAGCAGTAAACAGGGAGATTTCTACAATGAGCAGTTCTTC.

The chain carries TRBV4-1 and TRBJ2-7; the D is unclear. The CDR3 consists of 17 residues. The V end was cut by 0 bases, the J end by 2 bases, with 17 bases between. The germline CDR1 and CDR2 sequences are MGHRA and YSYEKL. CDR3 amino acids: CASSQDKKDIFAYEQYF. As DNA, the CDR3 is TGCGCCAGCAGCCAAGATAAGAAGGATATTTTCGCCTACGAGCAGTACTTC.

The chain has TRBV7-8 and TRBJ2-5; tentatively, D is TRBD1 (5 bases). Trimming removed 4 bases from V and 1 base from J, with 16 bases in between. CDR1 and CDR2 (germline): SGHVS, FQNEAQ. The CDR3 totals 16 residues. CDR3 in amino acids: CASSSPLREAQETQYF. CDR3 coding DNA: TGTGCCAGCAGCTCGCCCCTCAGGGAAGCCCAAGAGACCCAGTACTTC. The full variable domain, rest sourced from reference TRBV7-8 and TRBJ2-5, is GAGVSQSPRYKVAKRGQDVALRCDPISGHVSLFWYQQALGQGPEFLTYFQNEAQLDKSGLPSDRFFAERPEGSVSTLKIQRTQQEDSAVYLCASSSPLREAQETQYFGPGTRLLVL.

Worth noting for this clone: Distinct nucleotide sequences in the sample also encode this CDR3. This chain joins TRBV5-1 and TRBJ1-1; no firm D call. The CDR3 runs to 13 residues. Trimming cost V 1 base and J 4 bases, with 8 bases left between them. Germline loops: CDR1 SGHRS, CDR2 YFSETQ. CDR3 sequence (DNA): TGCGCCAGCAGCTTGCTGGGCGGCACTGAAGCTTTCTTT. This codes for CASSLLGGTEAFF. Full variable domain (outside the CDR3, taken from reference TRBV5-1 and TRBJ1-1): KAGVTQTPRYLIKTRGQQVTLSCSPISGHRSVSWYQQTPGQGLQFLFEYFSETQRNKGNFPGRFSGRQFSNSRSEMNVSTLELGDSALYLCASSLLGGTEAFFGQGTRLTVV.

This chain joins TRBV29-1 and TRBJ1-3, with D unclear. V was cut by 4 bases and J by 4 bases, with 11 bases left in between. Germline V gene lookup returns CDR1 SQVTM and CDR2 ANQGSEA. CDR3 size: 13 residues. CDR3 residues: CSVGQSSGNTIYF. For the CDR3, the DNA is TGCAGCGTTGGGCAGTCTAGCGGAAACACCATATATTTT.

The chain couples TRBV5-6 to TRBJ1-1, with 7 nucleotides matching TRBD1. This CDR3 contains 14 residues. Germline V CDR1 and CDR2: SGHDT, YYEEEE. V lost 0 bases and J lost 7; bases outside the gene matches: 6. For the CDR3, the DNA is TGTGCCAGCAGCTTGGTCGCAGGGGGGGTTGAAGCTTTCTTT. Its protein is CASSLVAGGVEAFF.

V is TRBV4-2 and J is TRBJ2-1, with a weak D call TRBD1 (6 bases). The CDR3 spans 13 residues. V gave up 4 bases and J gave up 8 bases, with 12 bases separating them. The germline V gene has CDR1 LGHNA and CDR2 YNFKEQ. Here the CDR3 reads CASSLDRTDEQFF. The CDR3 DNA is TGTGCCAGCAGCCTTGACAGGACAGATGAGCAGTTCTTC.

The chain joins TRBV7-9 to TRBJ2-7; D perhaps matches TRBD1 (6 bases). Per the germline V gene, CDR1 is SEHNR and CDR2 is FQNEAQ (reference sequence). The V end was cut by 5 bases, the J end by 3 bases, with 20 bases between. The CDR3 runs to 16 residues. The CDR3 coding sequence is TGTGCCAGCAGCGATCCGGGACATCCTTTGTTCTACGAGCAGTACTTC. It codes for CASSDPGHPLFYEQYF.